Below, 30 T cell receptor beta chains from the same sample are listed, as sequenced in a study of T cell changes during pregnancy in multiple sclerosis. The assay was immunoSEQ multiplex PCR, and TCRdb's table has in-frame clones only and misses some. Of roughly 62,000 clones listed, around 89% were seen once; the top ten hold about 2.5%. This specimen consisted of peripheral blood, obtained in the first trimester of pregnancy. The origin of the receptors is a female donor with multiple sclerosis, enrolled in a pregnancy study.

This chain's CDR3 is CASSLTSGNTDTQYF. In nucleotides, the CDR3 is TGTGCCAGCAGTCTTACTAGCGGAAACACAGATACGCAGTATTTT. The rearrangement links TRBV28 to TRBJ2-3; 8 bases align to TRBD2. The CDR3 is 15 amino acids. The trim removed 5 bases at V and 2 bases at J, leaving 6 bases unmatched. Per the germline V gene, CDR1 is MDHEN and CDR2 is SYDVKM.

The chain links TRBV7-3 to TRBJ1-1; TRBD1 matches 9 bases. The CDR3 is made up of 15 amino acids. CDR1 is SGHTA and CDR2 is FQGTGA in the germline V gene. The J segment lost 9 bases and the V segment lost 0 bases, leaving 8 bases of the junction unmatched. CDR3 bases: TGTGCCAGCAGCTTAACTCATGGGACAGGGTCCCAAGCTTTCTTT. This sequence encodes CASSLTHGTGSQAFF.

The genes are TRBV2 and TRBJ2-3; 12 bases agree with TRBD2. Germline-derived CDR1 and CDR2 are SNHLY and FYNNEI. V was clipped by 6 bases and J by 5 bases; unmatched bases: 15. The CDR3 totals 18 residues. In DNA form, the CDR3 reads TGTGCCAGCAGAAGGACTAGCGGGGTTAAGTTTTCAGTAGATACGCAGTATTTT. Translation gives CASRRTSGVKFSVDTQYF. Supplemented by reference TRBV2 and TRBJ2-3, the full variable domain reads EPEVTQTPSHQVTQMGQEVILRCVPISNHLYFYWYRQILGQKVEFLVSFYNNEISEKSEIFDDQFSVERPDGSNFTLKIRSTKLEDSAMYFCASRRTSGVKFSVDTQYFGPGTRLTVL.

The chain is built from TRBV6-1 and TRBJ2-1; 10 positions match TRBD1. V was clipped by 4 bases and J by 7 bases; unmatched bases: 4. The germline V gene has CDR1 MNHNS and CDR2 SASEGT. This CDR3 is built from 14 residues. The CDR3 nucleotides are TGTGCCAGCAGTGCCTGGGACAGGGGAAATGAGCAGTTCTTC. It translates to CASSAWDRGNEQFF.

The chain recombines TRBV27 with TRBJ1-4; possibly TRBD1 for D (5 bases). Germline V gene lookup returns CDR1 MNHEY and CDR2 SMNVEV (reference sequence). The CDR3 totals 15 residues. V lost 3 bases and J 0 bases, leaving 8 bases between the germline ends. The CDR3 nucleotides read TGTGCCAGCAGTTTCATGACAGCAACTAATGAAAAACTGTTTTTT. Translating gives CASSFMTATNEKLFF.

The chain uses TRBV27 and TRBJ1-2, with 10 bases that match TRBD1. The CDR3 has 13 amino acids. The V gene's germline CDR1 is MNHEY and CDR2 SMNVEV (reference sequence). With V trimmed by 4 bases and J by 11 bases, 7 bases remained unmatched. For the CDR3, the DNA is TGTGCCAGCAGTTACTCGGGACAGGGGATTTACACCTTC. It translates to CASSYSGQGIYTF.

The V and J genes are TRBV9 and TRBJ2-1; 7 positions match TRBD2. The junction had 3 bases not matched to a gene; V was cut back by 3 bases and J by 6 bases. Germline V CDR1 and CDR2: SGDLS, YYNGEE. The CDR3 covers 13 residues. CDR3 amino acids: CASSEWGGNEQFF. The CDR3 DNA is TGTGCCAGCAGCGAGTGGGGGGGCAATGAGCAGTTCTTC.

The chain links TRBV4-3 to TRBJ2-7; tentative D call: TRBD2 (6 bases). Germline lookup yields CDR1 LGHNA and CDR2 YSLEER. CDR3 length equals 17 residues. Trimming pared 0 bases from V and 6 bases from J, leaving 21 bases between. As DNA, the CDR3 is TGCGCCAGCAGCCAAGAGGCGGTCGGGCTCGGGGGACGCGAGCAGTACTTC. Amino acid sequence: CASSQEAVGLGGREQYF.

This chain joins TRBV6-6 and TRBJ2-7; 11 bases agree with TRBD2. This CDR3 region has 15 residues. Per the germline V gene, CDR1 is MNHNY and CDR2 is SVGAGI (reference sequence). V lost 5 bases and J lost 2; bases outside the gene matches: 5. CDR3 nucleotide sequence: TGTGCCAGCAGTGCGGGACTAGCGGCCCCCTACGAGCAGTACTTC. It is translated as CASSAGLAAPYEQYF.

The chain uses TRBV6-5 and TRBJ2-2, with no clear D. V was cut by 2 bases and J by 7 bases, with 2 bases left in between. CDR1 MNHEY and CDR2 SVGAGI come from the germline V gene. The CDR3 length is 11 residues. The DNA for the CDR3 is TGTGCCAGCAGTTACCTCGGGGAGCTGTTTTTT. Translating it yields CASSYLGELFF.

The chain employs TRBV5-8 and TRBJ1-2; no firm D call. The germline V gene encodes CDR1 SGHTS and CDR2 YDEGEE. V lost 5 bases and J 4 bases, leaving 15 bases between the germline ends. The CDR3 length is 14 residues. In nucleotides, the CDR3 is TGTGCCAGCAGGGTGAGGCAGGCGGGCTATGGCTACACCTTC. Translating gives CASRVRQAGYGYTF.

The count of this clone is one. The J gene is TRBJ1-2, the V gene TRBV4-2; 8 positions agree with TRBD1. Unmatched junction bases numbered 5, after V lost 4 bases and J lost 4 bases. The germline gives CDR1 LGHNA, CDR2 YNFKEQ. CDR3 length: 14 residues. CDR3 in amino acids: CASSPGQGGYGYTF. The CDR3 coding sequence is TGTGCCAGCAGCCCAGGACAGGGTGGCTATGGCTACACCTTC.

The rearrangement links TRBV10-3 to TRBJ1-3; D is possibly TRBD1 (6 bases). The V gene's germline CDR1 is ENHRY and CDR2 SYGVKD. Trimming left V 6 bases short and J 0 bases short, with 12 bases between. There are 15 residues in the CDR3. The CDR3 nucleotides are TGTGCCATCAGGGGGGAGGGACACTCTGGAAACACCATATATTTT. Its protein product is CAIRGEGHSGNTIYF.

The J gene is TRBJ1-5, the V gene TRBV27, with D perhaps matching TRBD1 (5 bases). Germline CDR1 is MNHEY and CDR2 is SMNVEV (reference sequence). V lost 0 bases and J 3 bases, leaving 12 bases between the germline ends. There are 16 residues in the CDR3. As DNA, the CDR3 is TGTGCCAGCAGTTTATCGATCAGGGCCCCCAATCAGCCCCAGCATTTT. Its translation: CASSLSIRAPNQPQHF.

The chain combines TRBV5-6 with TRBJ2-5; D is uncertain. The CDR3 is 12 amino acids. Germline V gene lookup returns CDR1 SGHDT and CDR2 YYEEEE. Trimming removed 7 bases from V and 2 bases from J, with 9 bases in between. The CDR3 reads CASRNRQETQYF. Written as DNA, the CDR3 is TGTGCCAGCCGAAACAGACAAGAGACCCAGTACTTC. Complete variable domain (other parts from reference TRBV5-6 and TRBJ2-5): DAGVTQSPTHLIKTRGQQVTLRCSPKSGHDTVSWYQQALGQGPQFIFQYYEEEERQRGNFPDRFSGHQFPNYSSELNVNALLLGDSALYLCASRNRQETQYFGPGTRLLVL.

The rearrangement uses TRBV7-9 and TRBJ1-2; D is unresolved. Looked up from germline, CDR1 is SEHNR and CDR2 is FQNEAQ (reference sequence). The CDR3 has 14 amino acids. V shed 1 base and J shed 4 bases, with 10 bases lying between them. The CDR3 loop is CASSLGGGSYGYTF. The CDR3 bases are TGTGCCAGCAGCTTAGGGGGAGGCTCCTATGGCTACACCTTC.

The chain has TRBV27 and TRBJ1-6; 7 nucleotides line up with TRBD1. CDR1 is MNHEY, CDR2 SMNVEV, per germline (reference sequence). J gave up 7 bases and V 8 bases, and 8 bases lay outside the gene matches. The CDR3 contains 14 residues. The CDR3 DNA reads as TGTGCCAGCCGAACCGGGACAGCAAATTCACCCCTCCACTTT. Protein product: CASRTGTANSPLHF.

By frequency in the sample, this clone is medium-sized. V gene TRBV20-1 combines with J gene TRBJ1-1, with D hard to call. The germline gives CDR1 DFQATT, CDR2 SNEGSKA (reference sequence). The CDR3 consists of 11 residues. With 6 bases removed from V and 2 bases from J, the gap between germline ends came to 7 bases. CDR3 DNA: TGCAGTGCCAATAGCAACACTGAAGCTTTCTTT. It specifies CSANSNTEAFF.

The chain has TRBV7-6 and TRBJ1-6; D unclear. Trimming removed 5 bases at V and 6 bases at J, with 14 bases between. The CDR3 loop spans 15 amino acids. Germline V gene sequence: CDR1 SGHVS, CDR2 FNYEAQ. This CDR3 is CASSPSLGGNSPLHF. Written as DNA, the CDR3 is TGTGCCAGCAGCCCCTCCCTCGGTGGTAATTCACCCCTCCACTTT.

The chain joins TRBV19 to TRBJ2-1, with 10 bases matching TRBD1. Unmatched junction bases numbered 7, after V lost 3 bases and J lost 8 bases. CDR1 and CDR2 (germline): LNHDA, SQIVND (reference sequence). The CDR3 loop spans 15 amino acids. The chain's CDR3 is CASSIGQGVRHEQFF. The CDR3 nucleotides are TGTGCCAGTAGTATTGGACAGGGGGTAAGGCATGAGCAGTTCTTC.

The rearrangement links TRBV5-1 to TRBJ2-5, with 7 bases lining up with TRBD1. The J segment lost 2 bases and the V segment lost 0 bases, leaving 7 bases of the junction unmatched. There are 16 residues in the CDR3. Germline V gene lookup returns CDR1 SGHRS and CDR2 YFSETQ. CDR3 region: CASSLGAGTVQETQYF. In DNA, the CDR3 is TGCGCCAGCAGCTTGGGCGCCGGGACAGTACAAGAGACCCAGTACTTC.

This chain links TRBV30 with TRBJ2-7; 8 nucleotides align to TRBD1. The germline V gene has CDR1 GTSNPN and CDR2 SVGIG (reference sequence). This CDR3 has 12 amino acids. V lost 5 bases to trimming and J lost 1 base; unmatched junction nucleotides: 1. The CDR3: CAWDRGSYEQYF. The CDR3, as DNA: TGTGCCTGGGACAGGGGATCCTACGAGCAGTACTTC.

This chain uses TRBV30 with TRBJ1-4; D is unclear. The germline V gene encodes CDR1 GTSNPN and CDR2 SVGIG (reference sequence). This CDR3 contains 13 residues. The V end was cut by 8 bases, the J end by 8 bases, with 18 bases between. CDR3 protein: CAGKGVPGEKLFF. DNA of the CDR3: TGTGCCGGAAAGGGAGTACCGGGGGAAAAACTGTTTTTT.

The chain has TRBV5-6 and TRBJ2-7, with 7 bases lining up with TRBD1. V shed 3 bases and J 2 bases; nucleotides not matched to a gene: 8. This CDR3 is built from 15 residues. CDR1 and CDR2 (germline): SGHDT, YYEEEE. The CDR3 region is CASSWTGTVAYEQYF. The DNA for the CDR3 is TGTGCCAGCAGCTGGACCGGGACAGTTGCCTACGAGCAGTACTTC.

The rearrangement uses TRBV11-1 and TRBJ2-1; 9 bases line up with TRBD1. The CDR3 covers 14 residues. Unmatched junction bases numbered 4, after V lost 4 bases and J lost 6 bases. The germline V gene encodes CDR1 SGHAT and CDR2 FQDESV (reference sequence). The CDR3 here is CASSSYRGRNEQFF. For the CDR3, the DNA is TGTGCCAGCAGCTCGTACAGGGGGCGCAATGAGCAGTTCTTC.

The genes are TRBV7-2 and TRBJ1-1; 8 positions match TRBD1. Germline CDR1 reads SGHTA; CDR2 reads FQGNSA. CDR3 size: 13 residues. The trim removed 6 bases at V and 4 bases at J, leaving 4 bases unmatched. The DNA of the CDR3 is TGTGCCAGCAGACCGGGACAGGCCACTGAAGCTTTCTTT. Encoded protein: CASRPGQATEAFF.

The chain has TRBV7-5 and TRBJ1-5; no DNA check was done on the table's D call, TRBD1. TRBV7-5 is described as a pseudogene. This CDR3 has 17 residues. CDR3 DNA: TGTGTCAGAAGCTTAGTATCCCACAGGGTTCACAATCAGCCCCAGCATTTT. It yields the protein CVRSLVSHRVHNQPQHF.

The V call is TRBV10-3, the J call TRBJ2-1, with 12 bases aligning to TRBD2. This CDR3 spans 19 amino acids. Germline assignment: CDR1 ENHRY and CDR2 SYGVKD. V lost 6 bases, J lost 7 bases, and 19 bases stayed unmatched. CDR3 sequence reads: CAISHRSTSGGTNRNEQFF. The CDR3 DNA follows: TGTGCCATCAGCCACAGATCGACTAGCGGGGGAACAAACCGGAATGAGCAGTTCTTC.

V and J are TRBV29-1 and TRBJ2-5; 7 bases map to TRBD1. CDR3 length: 13 residues. Losses at the gene ends were 4 bases for V and 2 bases for J; bases not matched to a gene: 4. Germline values: CDR1 SQVTM, CDR2 ANQGSEA. The CDR3 reads CSVAQGWQETQYF. CDR3 DNA: TGCAGCGTTGCACAGGGGTGGCAAGAGACCCAGTACTTC.

The CDR3, as DNA: TGTGCCAGCAGCTTCAAAGGGAGCTTCGGCTACACCTTC. It is translated as CASSFKGSFGYTF. The V gene is TRBV11-1, the J gene TRBJ1-2; D is ambiguous. The length of the CDR3 is 13 residues. V was pared by 3 bases and J by 8 bases, with 13 bases between. The germline V gene has CDR1 SGHAT and CDR2 FQDESV (reference sequence).